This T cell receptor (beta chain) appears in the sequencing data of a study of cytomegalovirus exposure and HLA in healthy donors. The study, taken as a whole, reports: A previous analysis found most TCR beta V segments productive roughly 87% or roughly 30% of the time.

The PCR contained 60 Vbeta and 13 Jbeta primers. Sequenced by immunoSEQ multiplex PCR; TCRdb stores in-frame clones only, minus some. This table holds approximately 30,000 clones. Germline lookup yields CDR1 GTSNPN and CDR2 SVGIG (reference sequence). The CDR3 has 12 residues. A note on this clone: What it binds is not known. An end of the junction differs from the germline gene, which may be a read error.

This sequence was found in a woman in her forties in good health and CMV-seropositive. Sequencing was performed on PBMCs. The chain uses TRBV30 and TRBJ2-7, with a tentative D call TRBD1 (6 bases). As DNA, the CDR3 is TGTGCCTGGAGTAGGGGGATAGGTCTAGGCTCCTTC. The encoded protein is CAWSRGIGLGSF.